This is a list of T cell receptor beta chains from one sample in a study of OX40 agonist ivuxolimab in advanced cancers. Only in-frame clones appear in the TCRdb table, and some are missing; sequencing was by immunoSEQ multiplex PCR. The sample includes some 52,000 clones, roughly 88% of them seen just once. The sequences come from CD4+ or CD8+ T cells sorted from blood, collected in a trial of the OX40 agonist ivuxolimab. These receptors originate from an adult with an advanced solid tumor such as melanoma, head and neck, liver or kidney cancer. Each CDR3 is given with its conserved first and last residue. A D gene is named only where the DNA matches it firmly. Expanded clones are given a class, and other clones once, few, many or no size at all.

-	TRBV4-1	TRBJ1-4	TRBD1	TGCGCCAGCAGCCAAGTCGGACAGGCAACTAATGAAAAACTGTTTTTT	CASSQVGQATNEKLFF
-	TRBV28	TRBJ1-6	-	TGTGCCAGCAGTTTGACGGGTCATAATTCACCCCTCCACTTT	CASSLTGHNSPLHF
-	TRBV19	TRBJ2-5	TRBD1	TGTGCCAGTAGTAGATACCCCACCCGGACAGGGAGGAAGACCCAGTACTTC	CASSRYPTRTGRKTQYF
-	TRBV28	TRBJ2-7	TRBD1	TGTGCCAGCAGTCCATACAGGGGGCGGCCCCTCTACGAGCAGTACTTC	CASSPYRGRPLYEQYF
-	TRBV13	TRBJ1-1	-	TGTGCCAGCAGCTTCGGACCAGGGAACACTGAAGCTTTCTTT	CASSFGPGNTEAFF
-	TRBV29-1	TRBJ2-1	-	TGCAGCGACGTCCCAGGCAATGAGCAGTTCTTC	CSDVPGNEQFF
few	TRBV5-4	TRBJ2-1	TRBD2	TGTGCCAGCAGCGGGGGGGGCTACAATGAGCAGTTCTTC	CASSGGGYNEQFF
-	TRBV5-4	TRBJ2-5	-	TGTGCCAGCAGCCGCGGTGGAGGGAGTGAAGAGACCCAGTACTTC	CASSRGGGSEETQYF
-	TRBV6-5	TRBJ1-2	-	TGTGCCAGCAGCACGGACAGTGGCTATGGCTACACCTTC	CASSTDSGYGYTF
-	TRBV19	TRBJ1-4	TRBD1	TGTGCCAGCAAGCAGGGGGGCGCAAATGAAAAACTGTTTTTT	CASKQGGANEKLFF
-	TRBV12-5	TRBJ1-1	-	TGTGCTAGTGGTTCCCCCTCCTACAGGGTCGAAAGTGGCACTGAAGCTTTCTTT	CASGSPSYRVESGTEAFF
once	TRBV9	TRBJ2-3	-	TGTGCCAGCAGCGTAGTGGTAGGATCAGATACGCAGTATTTT	CASSVVVGSDTQYF
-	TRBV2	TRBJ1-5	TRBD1	TGTGCCAGCAGTGTGGGACAGCAAAATCAGCCCCAGCATTTT	CASSVGQQNQPQHF
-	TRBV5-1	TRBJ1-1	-	TGCGCCAGCAGCTTCAGCCCGCGCGACGACACTGAAGCTTTCTTT	CASSFSPRDDTEAFF
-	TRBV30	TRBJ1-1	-	TGTGCCTGGAGTTCTTCGGATCGGGCTTTCTTT	CAWSSSDRAFF
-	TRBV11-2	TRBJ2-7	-	TGTGCCAGCGGTCAGGCGAACGCCTACGAGCAGTACTTC	CASGQANAYEQYF
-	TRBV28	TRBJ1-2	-	TGTGCCAGCAGCCCGCCCTCGGTCGTAGAATATGGCTACACCTTC	CASSPPSVVEYGYTF
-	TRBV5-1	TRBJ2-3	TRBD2	TGCGCCAGCAGCTTGAACGGGGGGAGTGGAGATACGCAGTATTTT	CASSLNGGSGDTQYF
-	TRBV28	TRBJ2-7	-	TGTGCCAGCTCATCCTGGGCGCCTCCCTACGAGCAGTACTTC	CASSSWAPPYEQYF
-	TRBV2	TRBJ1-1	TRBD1	TGTGCCAGCAGTGATTGGACAGGGGGAGTCACTGAAGCTTTCTTT	CASSDWTGGVTEAFF
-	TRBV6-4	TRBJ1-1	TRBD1	TGTGCCAGCAGTGAACAGGGGGGCACTGAAGCTTTCTTT	CASSEQGGTEAFF
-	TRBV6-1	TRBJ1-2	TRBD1	TGTGCCAGCAGTGAAGGGCCGGGACAGCTCTATGGCTACACCTTC	CASSEGPGQLYGYTF
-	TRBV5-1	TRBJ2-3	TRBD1	TGCGCCAGCAGCTACAGACAGGGGGCAGATACGCAGTATTTT	CASSYRQGADTQYF
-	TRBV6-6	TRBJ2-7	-	TGTGCCAGCAGTTATAGGATGGCGGGACCTCACGAGCAGTACTTC	CASSYRMAGPHEQYF
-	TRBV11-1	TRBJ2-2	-	TGTGCCAGCAGCTCCCGCGGGGCGAACACCGGGGAGCTGTTTTTT	CASSSRGANTGELFF
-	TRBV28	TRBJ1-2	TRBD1	TGTGCCAGCAGGACGGGGGGACAGGACTATGGCTACACCTTC	CASRTGGQDYGYTF
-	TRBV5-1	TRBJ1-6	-	TGCGCCAGCAGCTTGGACGGACCTAATTCACCCCTCCACTTT	CASSLDGPNSPLHF
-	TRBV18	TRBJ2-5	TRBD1	TGTGCCAGCTCACCCGGGACAGGGGATGAGACCCAGTACTTC	CASSPGTGDETQYF
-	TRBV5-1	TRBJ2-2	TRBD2	TGCGCCAGCAGCCGGACTAGCGGGGGGGCGCACACCGGGGAGCTGTTTTTT	CASSRTSGGAHTGELFF
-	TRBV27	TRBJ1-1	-	TGTGCCAGCAGTCTCGGACAGAGCACTGAAGCTTTCTTT	CASSLGQSTEAFF
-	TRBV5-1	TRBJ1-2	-	TGCGCCAGCAGCTTGGATCCAGGGGCTGGCTACACCTTC	CASSLDPGAGYTF
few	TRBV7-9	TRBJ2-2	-	TGTGCCAGCAGCTTTAGGGGTATTGGGGACGGCAACACCGGGGAGCTGTTTTTT	CASSFRGIGDGNTGELFF
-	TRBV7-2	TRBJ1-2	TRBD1	TGTGCCAGCAGCTTGAGGGGACAGGGGGATGGCTACACCTTC	CASSLRGQGDGYTF
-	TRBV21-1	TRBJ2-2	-	TGTGCCAGCAGCAAAGTTGGAAGGCGACTCCCTAACCGGGGAGCTGTTTTT	CASSKVGRRLPNRGAVF
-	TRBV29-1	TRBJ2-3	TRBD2	TGCAGCGTTGAAGGGGGTAGCGGGGGCACAGATACGCAGTATTTT	CSVEGGSGGTDTQYF
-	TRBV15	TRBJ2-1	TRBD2	TGTGCCATGAAAGCGGGGGACGGCGGGCAAGCCAATGAGCAGTTCTTC	CAMKAGDGGQANEQFF
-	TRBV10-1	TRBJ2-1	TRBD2	TGCGCCAGCAGTGAGTCGGTAACGGGGGGGCTGCATGAGGATGAGCAGTTCTTC	CASSESVTGGLHEDEQFF
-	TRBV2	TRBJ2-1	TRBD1	TGTGCCAGCAGTTCCGGGACAGGTGCCCTCAATGAGCAGTTCTTC	CASSSGTGALNEQFF
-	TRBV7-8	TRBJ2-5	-	TGTGCCAGCAGCTTGCGGACAGAGGAGACCCAGTACTTC	CASSLRTEETQYF
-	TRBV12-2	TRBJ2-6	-	TGTGCAAGTCGCTTAGCGTGTCGGTTTTGGGGCCCCTGCTCGTTATCTGGGGCCAACGTCCTGACTTTC	CASRLACRFWGPCSLSGANVLTF